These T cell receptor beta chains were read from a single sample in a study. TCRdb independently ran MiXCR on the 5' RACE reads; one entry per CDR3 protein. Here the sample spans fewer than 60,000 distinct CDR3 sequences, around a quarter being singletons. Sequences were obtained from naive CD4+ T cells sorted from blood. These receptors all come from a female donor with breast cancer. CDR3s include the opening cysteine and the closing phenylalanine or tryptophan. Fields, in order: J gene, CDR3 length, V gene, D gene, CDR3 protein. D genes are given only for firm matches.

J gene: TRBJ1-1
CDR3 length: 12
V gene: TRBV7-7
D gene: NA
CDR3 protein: CASSPIAFEAFF

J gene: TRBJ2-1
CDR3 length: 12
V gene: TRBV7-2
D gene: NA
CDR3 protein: CASSFQGFEQFF

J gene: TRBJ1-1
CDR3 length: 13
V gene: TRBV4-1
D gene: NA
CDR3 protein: CANSQGWSRRAFF

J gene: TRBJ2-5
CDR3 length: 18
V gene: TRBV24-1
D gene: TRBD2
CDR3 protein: CATSDRGLAGGFEETQYF

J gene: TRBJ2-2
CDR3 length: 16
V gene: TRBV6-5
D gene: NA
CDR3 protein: CATCVTGLLSTGELFF

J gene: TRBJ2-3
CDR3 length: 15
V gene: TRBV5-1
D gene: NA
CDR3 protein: CASSLGGPVSDTQYF

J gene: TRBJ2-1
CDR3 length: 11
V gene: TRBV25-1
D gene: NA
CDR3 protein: CASSEFDEQFF

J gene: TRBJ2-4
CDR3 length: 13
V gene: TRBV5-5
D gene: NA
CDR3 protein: CASSLEGTGIQYF

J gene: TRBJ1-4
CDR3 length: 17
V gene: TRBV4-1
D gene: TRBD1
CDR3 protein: CASSQDRGGDISEKLFF

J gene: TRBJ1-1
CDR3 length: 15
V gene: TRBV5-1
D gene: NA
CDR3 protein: CASSLDGWGNTEAFF

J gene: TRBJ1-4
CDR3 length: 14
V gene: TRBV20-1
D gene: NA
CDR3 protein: CSARDVGGGEKLFF

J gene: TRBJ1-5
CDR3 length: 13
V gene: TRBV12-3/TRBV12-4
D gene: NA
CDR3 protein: CASSRRGDQPQHF

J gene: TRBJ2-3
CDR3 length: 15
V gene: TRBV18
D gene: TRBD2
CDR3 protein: CASSTMTSPPDTQYF